This T cell receptor beta chain appears in the sequencing data of a study of T cell responses to AZD1222 COVID-19 vaccine. Whether given at about 4 or about 12 weeks, second doses were pooled. Measured with immunoSEQ multiplex PCR; TCRdb has only the in-frame clones, and not every one. The sample contains about 150,000 clones, approximately 90% of which appear only once. This CDR3 is built from 15 residues. V was pared by 1 base and J by 5 bases, with 12 bases between. CDR1 is SGHAT and CDR2 is FQNNGV in the germline V gene. General study findings and limits: Baseline seropositives among AZD1222 recipients totaled only six or seven. Most donors were white British and more were female, and clonal diversity was possibly underestimated. Two AZD1222 doses significantly raised spike-specific TCR breadth and depth over controls.

Concerning this clone itself: Its antigen remains unknown.

This sample comprised peripheral blood, obtained 28 days after the second AZD1222 dose. This clonotype was sampled from an adult who received the AZD1222 COVID-19 vaccine. The chain carries TRBV11-2 and TRBJ1-5, with unresolved D. For the CDR3, the DNA is TGTGCCAGCAGCTTAGGTGGCAGGAGCTATCAGCCCCAGCATTTT. Its protein is CASSLGGRSYQPQHF.